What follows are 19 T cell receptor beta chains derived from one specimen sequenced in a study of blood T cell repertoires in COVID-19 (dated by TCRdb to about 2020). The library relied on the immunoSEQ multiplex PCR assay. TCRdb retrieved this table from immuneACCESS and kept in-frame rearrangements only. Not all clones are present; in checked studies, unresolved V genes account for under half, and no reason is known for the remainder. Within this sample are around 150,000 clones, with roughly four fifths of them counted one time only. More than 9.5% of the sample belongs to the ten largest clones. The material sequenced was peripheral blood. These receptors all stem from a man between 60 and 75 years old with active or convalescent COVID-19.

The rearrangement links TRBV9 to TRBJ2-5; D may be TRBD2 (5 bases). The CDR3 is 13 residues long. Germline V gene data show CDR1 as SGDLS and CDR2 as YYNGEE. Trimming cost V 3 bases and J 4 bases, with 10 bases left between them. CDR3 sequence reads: CASSGGERETQYF. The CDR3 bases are TGTGCCAGCAGCGGTGGGGAGAGAGAGACCCAGTACTTC.

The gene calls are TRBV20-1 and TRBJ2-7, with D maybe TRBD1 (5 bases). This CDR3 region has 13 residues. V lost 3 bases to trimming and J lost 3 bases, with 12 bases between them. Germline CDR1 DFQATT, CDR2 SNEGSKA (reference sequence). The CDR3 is CSASKGRGYEQYF. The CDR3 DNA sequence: TGCAGTGCTAGTAAGGGGCGAGGCTACGAGCAGTACTTC.

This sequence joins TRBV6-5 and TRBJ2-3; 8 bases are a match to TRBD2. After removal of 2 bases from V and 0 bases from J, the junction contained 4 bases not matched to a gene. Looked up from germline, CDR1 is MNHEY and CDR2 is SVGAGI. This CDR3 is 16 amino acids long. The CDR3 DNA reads TGTGCCAGCAGTTACGGTAGCGGGATCAGCACAGATACGCAGTATTTT. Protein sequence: CASSYGSGISTDTQYF.

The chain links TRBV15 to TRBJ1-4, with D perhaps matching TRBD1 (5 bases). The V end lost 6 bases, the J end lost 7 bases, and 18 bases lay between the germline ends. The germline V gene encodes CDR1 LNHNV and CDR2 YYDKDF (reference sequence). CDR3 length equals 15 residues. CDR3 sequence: CATSRAGEVGEKLFF. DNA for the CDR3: TGTGCCACCAGTCGGGCGGGGGAGGTGGGTGAAAAACTGTTTTTT. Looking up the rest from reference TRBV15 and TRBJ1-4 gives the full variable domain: DAMVIQNPRYQVTQFGKPVTLSCSQTLNHNVMYWYQQKSSQAPKLLFHYYDKDFNNEADTPDNFQSRRPNTSFCFLDIRSPGLGDTAMYLCATSRAGEVGEKLFFGSGTQLSVL.

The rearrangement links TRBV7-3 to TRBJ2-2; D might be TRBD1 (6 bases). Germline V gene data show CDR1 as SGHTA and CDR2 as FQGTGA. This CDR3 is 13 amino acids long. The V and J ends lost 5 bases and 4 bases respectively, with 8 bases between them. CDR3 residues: CASSTGSTGELFF. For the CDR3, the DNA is TGTGCCAGCAGCACAGGGTCCACCGGGGAGCTGTTTTTT. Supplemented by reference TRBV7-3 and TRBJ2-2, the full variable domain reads GAGVSQTPSNKVTEKGKYVELRCDPISGHTALYWYRQSLGQGPEFLIYFQGTGAADDSGLPNDRFFAVRPEGSVSTLKIQRTERGDSAVYLCASSTGSTGELFFGEGSRLTVL.

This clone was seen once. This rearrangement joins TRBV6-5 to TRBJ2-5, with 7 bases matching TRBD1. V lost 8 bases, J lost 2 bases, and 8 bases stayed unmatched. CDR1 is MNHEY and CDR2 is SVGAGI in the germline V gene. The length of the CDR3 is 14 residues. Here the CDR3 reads CASRPYRGQETQYF. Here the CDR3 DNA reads TGTGCCAGCCGCCCGTACAGGGGACAAGAGACCCAGTACTTC.

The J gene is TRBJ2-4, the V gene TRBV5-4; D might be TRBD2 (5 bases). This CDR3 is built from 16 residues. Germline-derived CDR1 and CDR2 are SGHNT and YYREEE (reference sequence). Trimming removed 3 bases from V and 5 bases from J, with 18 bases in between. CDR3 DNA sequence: TGTGCCAGCAGCTCCCGGCCCGGAGGATACGAAAACATTCAGTACTTC. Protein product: CASSSRPGGYENIQYF.

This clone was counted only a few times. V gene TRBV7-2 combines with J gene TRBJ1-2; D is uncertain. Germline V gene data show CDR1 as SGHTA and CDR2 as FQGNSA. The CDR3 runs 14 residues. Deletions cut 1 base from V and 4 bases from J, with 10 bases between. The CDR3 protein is CASSLGAGAYGYTF. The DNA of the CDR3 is TGTGCCAGCAGCTTAGGGGCAGGCGCCTATGGCTACACCTTC.

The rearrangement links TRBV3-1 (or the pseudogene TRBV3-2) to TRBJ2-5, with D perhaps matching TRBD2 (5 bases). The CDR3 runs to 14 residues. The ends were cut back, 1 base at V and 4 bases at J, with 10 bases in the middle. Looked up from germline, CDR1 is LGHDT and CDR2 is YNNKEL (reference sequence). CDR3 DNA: TGTGCCAGCAGCCAAGGTCCCACTAGAGAGACCCAGTACTTC. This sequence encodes CASSQGPTRETQYF.

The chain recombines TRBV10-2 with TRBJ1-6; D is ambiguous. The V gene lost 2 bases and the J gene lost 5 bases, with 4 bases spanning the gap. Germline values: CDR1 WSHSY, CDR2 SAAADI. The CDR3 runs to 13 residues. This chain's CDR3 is CASSETDNSPLHF. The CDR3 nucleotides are TGCGCCAGCAGTGAGACAGATAATTCACCCCTCCACTTT.

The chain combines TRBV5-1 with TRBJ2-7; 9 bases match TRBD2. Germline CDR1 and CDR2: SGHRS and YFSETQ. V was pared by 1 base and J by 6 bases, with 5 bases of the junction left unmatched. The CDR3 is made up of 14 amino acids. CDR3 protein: CASSLPSGTGEQYF. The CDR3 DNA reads TGCGCCAGCAGCTTGCCTAGCGGGACCGGCGAGCAGTACTTC.

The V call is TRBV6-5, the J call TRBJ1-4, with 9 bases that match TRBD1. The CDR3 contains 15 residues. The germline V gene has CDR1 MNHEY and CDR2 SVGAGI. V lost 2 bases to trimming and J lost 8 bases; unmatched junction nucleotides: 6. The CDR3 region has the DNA TGTGCCAGCAGTTACCAGGGACAGGGTCGAGAAAAACTGTTTTTT. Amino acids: CASSYQGQGREKLFF.

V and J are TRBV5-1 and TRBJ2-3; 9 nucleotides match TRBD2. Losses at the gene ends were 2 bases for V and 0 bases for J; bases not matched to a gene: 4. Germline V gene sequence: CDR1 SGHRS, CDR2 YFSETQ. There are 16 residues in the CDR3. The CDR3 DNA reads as TGCGCCAGCAGCTTAAGGACTAGCGAGAGCACAGATACGCAGTATTTT. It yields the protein CASSLRTSESTDTQYF.

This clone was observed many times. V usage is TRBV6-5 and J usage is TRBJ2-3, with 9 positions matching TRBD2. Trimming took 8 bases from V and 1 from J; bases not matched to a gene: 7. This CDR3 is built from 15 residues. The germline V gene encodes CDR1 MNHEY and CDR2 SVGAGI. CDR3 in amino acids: CASRRGLAGTDTQYF. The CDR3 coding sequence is TGTGCCAGCCGACGGGGACTAGCTGGCACAGATACGCAGTATTTT.

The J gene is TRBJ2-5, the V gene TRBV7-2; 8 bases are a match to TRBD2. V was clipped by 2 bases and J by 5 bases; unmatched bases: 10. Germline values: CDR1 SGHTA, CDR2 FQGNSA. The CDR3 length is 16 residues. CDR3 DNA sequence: TGTGCCAGCAGCTTAACCCGGGGGGGCAGGCATGAGACCCAGTACTTC. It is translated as CASSLTRGGRHETQYF.

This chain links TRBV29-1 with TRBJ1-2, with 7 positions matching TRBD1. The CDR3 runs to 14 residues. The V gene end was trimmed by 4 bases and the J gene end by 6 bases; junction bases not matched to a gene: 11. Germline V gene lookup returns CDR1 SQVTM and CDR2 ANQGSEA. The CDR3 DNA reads TGCAGCGTTGCTTCTGGCAGGGGGATTCATGGCTACACCTTC. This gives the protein CSVASGRGIHGYTF.

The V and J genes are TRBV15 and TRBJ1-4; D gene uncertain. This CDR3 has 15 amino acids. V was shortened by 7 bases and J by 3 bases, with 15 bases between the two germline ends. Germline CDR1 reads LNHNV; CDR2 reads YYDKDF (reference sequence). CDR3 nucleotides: TGTGCCACCAAGATATCGGCGGTCGCTAATGAAAAACTGTTTTTT. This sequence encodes CATKISAVANEKLFF.

The CDR3 DNA is TGTGCCAGCAGCCCAACAACAGGAGGGCTGTTGTCGGGTCAGCCCCAGCATTTT. Its protein is CASSPTTGGLLSGQPQHF. The gene calls are TRBV7-2 and TRBJ1-5, with D maybe TRBD1 (5 bases). The ends were cut back, 5 bases at V and 6 bases at J, with 26 bases in the middle. Germline lookup yields CDR1 SGHTA and CDR2 FQGNSA. The CDR3 has 18 residues. The full variable domain, rest sourced from reference TRBV7-2 and TRBJ1-5, is GAGVSQSPSNKVTEKGKDVELRCDPISGHTALYWYRQSLGQGLEFLIYFQGNSAPDKSGLPSDRFSAERTGGSVSTLTIQRTQQEDSAVYLCASSPTTGGLLSGQPQHFGDGTRLSIL.

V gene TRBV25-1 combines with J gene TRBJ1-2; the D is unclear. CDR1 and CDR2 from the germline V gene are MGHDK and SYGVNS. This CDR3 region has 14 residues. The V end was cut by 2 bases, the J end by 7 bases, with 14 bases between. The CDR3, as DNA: TGTGCCAGCAGTGAACGGTTTGAGGCCGGTGGCTACACCTTC. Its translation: CASSERFEAGGYTF.